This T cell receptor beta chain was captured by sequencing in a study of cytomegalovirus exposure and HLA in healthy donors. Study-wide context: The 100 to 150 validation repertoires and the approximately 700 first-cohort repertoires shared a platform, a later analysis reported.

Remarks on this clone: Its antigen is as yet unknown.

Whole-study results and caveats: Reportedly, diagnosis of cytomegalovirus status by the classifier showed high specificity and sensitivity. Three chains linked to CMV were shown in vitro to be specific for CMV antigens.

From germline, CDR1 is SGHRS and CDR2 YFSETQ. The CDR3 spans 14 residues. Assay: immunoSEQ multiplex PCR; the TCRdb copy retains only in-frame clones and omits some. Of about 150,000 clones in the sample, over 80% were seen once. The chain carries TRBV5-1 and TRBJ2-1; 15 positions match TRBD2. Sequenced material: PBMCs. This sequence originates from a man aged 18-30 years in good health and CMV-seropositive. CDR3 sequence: CASGTSGGYNEQFF. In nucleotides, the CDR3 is TGCGCTTCCGGGACTAGCGGGGGGTACAATGAGCAGTTCTTC.